The sequence of this TCR beta chain was determined in a study of blood T cell repertoires in COVID-19. Across the whole study: Acute-phase and convalescent COVID-19 samples originated in the United States, Italy and Spain. Nucleic acid was either cDNA or gDNA, and it came from T cells, B-cell-depleted T cells, or PBMCs.

In the authors' methods: From reference gene primer amplification, estimates of nucleated cell counts were derived. Profiling relied on immunoSEQ multiplex PCR, and the TCRdb table lists in-frame clones only, not all of them. V, J and clone size were drawn from that table, and D and trimming were deduced from the DNA. The data contain more than 200,000 clones, 88% of them singletons. CDR1 and CDR2 (germline): SEHNR, FQNEAQ (reference sequence). The junction had 3 bases not matched to a gene; V was cut back by 3 bases and J by 7 bases. This CDR3 comprises 14 residues. The source material was peripheral blood. The clonotype comes from a woman in her sixties with acute or convalescent COVID-19. The chain has TRBV7-9 and TRBJ1-4; 9 bases are a match to TRBD1. Here the CDR3 reads CASSLGQGVEKLFF. CDR3 sequence (DNA): TGTGCCAGCAGCTTGGGACAGGGAGTTGAAAAACTGTTTTTT.